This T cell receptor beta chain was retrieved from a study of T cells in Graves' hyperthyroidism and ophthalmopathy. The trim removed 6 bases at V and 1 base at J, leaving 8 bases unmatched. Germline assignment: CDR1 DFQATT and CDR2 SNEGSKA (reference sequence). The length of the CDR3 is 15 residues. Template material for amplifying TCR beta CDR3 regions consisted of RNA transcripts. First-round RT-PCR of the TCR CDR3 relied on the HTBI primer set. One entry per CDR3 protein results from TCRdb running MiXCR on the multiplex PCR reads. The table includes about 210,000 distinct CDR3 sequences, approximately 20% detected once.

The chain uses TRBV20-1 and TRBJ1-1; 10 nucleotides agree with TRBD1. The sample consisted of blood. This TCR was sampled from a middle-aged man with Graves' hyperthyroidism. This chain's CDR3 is CSAVRTGGENTEAFF. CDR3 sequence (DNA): TGCAGTGCGGTTAGGACAGGGGGGGAGAACACTGAAGCTTTCTTT.